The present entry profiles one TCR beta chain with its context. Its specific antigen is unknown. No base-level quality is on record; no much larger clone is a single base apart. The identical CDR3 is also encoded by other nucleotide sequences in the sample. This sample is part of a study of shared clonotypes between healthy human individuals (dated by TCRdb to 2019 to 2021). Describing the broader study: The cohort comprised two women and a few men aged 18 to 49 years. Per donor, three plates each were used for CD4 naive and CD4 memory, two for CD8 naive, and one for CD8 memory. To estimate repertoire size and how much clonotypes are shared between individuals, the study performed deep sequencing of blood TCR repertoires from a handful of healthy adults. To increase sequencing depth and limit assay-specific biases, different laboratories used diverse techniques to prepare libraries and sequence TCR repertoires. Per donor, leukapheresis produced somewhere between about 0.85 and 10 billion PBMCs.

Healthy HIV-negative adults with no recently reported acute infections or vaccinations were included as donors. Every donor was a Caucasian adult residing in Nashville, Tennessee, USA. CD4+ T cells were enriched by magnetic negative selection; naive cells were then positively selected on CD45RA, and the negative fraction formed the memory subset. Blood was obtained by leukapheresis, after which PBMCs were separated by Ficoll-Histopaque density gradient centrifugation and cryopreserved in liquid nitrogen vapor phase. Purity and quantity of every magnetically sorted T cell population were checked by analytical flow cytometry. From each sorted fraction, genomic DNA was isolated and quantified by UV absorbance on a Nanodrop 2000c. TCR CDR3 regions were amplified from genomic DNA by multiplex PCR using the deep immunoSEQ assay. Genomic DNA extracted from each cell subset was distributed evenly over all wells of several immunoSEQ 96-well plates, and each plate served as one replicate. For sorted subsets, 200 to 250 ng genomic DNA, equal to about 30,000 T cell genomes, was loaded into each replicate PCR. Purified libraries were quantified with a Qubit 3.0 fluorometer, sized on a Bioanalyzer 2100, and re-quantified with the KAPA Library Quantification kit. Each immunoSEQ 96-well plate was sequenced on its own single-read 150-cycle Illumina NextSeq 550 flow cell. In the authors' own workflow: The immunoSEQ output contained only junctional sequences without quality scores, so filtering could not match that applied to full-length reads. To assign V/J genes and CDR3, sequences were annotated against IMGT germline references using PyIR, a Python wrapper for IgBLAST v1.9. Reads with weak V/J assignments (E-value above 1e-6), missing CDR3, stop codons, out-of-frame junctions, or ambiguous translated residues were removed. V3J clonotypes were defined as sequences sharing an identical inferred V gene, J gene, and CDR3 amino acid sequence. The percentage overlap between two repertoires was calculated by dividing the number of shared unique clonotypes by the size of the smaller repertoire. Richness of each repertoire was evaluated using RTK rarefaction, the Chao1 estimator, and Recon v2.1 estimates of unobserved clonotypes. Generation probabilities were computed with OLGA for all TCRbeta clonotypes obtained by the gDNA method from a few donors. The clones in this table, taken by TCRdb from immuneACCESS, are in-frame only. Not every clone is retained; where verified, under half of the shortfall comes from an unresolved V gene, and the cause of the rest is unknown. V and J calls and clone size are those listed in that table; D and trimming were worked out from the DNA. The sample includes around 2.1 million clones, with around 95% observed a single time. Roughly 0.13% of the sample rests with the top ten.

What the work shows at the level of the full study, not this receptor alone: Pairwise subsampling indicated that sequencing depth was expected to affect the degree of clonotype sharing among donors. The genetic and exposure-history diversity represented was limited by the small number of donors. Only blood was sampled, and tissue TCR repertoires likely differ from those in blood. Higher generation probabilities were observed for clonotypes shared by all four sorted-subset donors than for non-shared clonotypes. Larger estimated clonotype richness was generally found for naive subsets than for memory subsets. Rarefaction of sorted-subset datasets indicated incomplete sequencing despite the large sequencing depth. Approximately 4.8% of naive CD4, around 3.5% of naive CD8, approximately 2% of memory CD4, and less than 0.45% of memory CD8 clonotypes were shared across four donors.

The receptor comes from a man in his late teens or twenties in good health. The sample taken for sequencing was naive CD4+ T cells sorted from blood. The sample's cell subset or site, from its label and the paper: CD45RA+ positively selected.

In nucleotide form, the sequence is TGTGCCAGCAGCCGCGGGGATACGCAGTATTTT. Protein translation: CASSRGDTQYF. The chain uses TRBV6-5 and TRBJ2-3; the best D guess is TRBD2, with 5 bases matching. The V end loses 6 bases and the J end loses 6 bases, and a stretch of 7 bases separates them. The CDR3 runs 11 amino acids, cysteine and phenylalanine included. Solely the CDR3 DNA is kept, with 33 bases framed from the first base. The germline V gene supplies CDR1 MNHEY and CDR2 SVGAGI.